This T cell receptor beta chain was sequenced in a study of CD8+ T cells in alopecia areata. Whole-study results and caveats: Persistence during tofacitinib was seen for many expanded lesional clones in scalp and blood. Among the top 100, expanded CD8+ clones were significantly decreased by tofacitinib, as was scalp clonality.

Documented treatment: oral pan-JAK inhibitor, 5-10 mg twice daily. Concerning this clone itself: What it binds is not known.

The sequencing template was cDNA reverse transcribed from extracted RNA. The table came from immunoSEQ multiplex PCR; TCRdb's copy has only in-frame clones and leaves some out. The table has around 150,000 clones, 80% to 90% seen once. The CDR3 is made up of 16 amino acids. Trimming took 2 bases from V and 2 from J; bases not matched to a gene: 8. The germline CDR1 and CDR2 sequences are SGHTA and FQGNSA. This specimen consisted of CD8+ T cells sorted from blood, obtained at week 4, from a patient treated with tofacitinib. This TCR derives from a human donor with alopecia areata. The chain employs TRBV7-2 and TRBJ2-5; 7 nucleotides align to TRBD1. CDR3 sequence (DNA): TGTGCCAGCAGCTTACCGGGACAGCCTTCTCAAGAGACCCAGTACTTC. This codes for CASSLPGQPSQETQYF.